A single sample gave rise to the 18 T cell receptor beta chains below, sequenced in a study of blood T cell repertoires in COVID-19. Sequenced by immunoSEQ multiplex PCR; TCRdb stores in-frame clones only, minus some. The table shows around 150,000 clones, with about 81% occurring only once. The sample taken for sequencing was PBMCs or T cells enriched from blood (not recorded which). The source is a man aged 50 or older who had recovered from COVID-19.

This chain uses TRBV7-2 with TRBJ1-4; the match to TRBD1 covers 10 bases. CDR1 SGHTA and CDR2 FQGNSA come from the germline V gene. The CDR3 totals 14 residues. Trimming took 1 base from V and 8 from J; bases not matched to a gene: 1. CDR3 coding DNA: TGTGCCAGCAGCTTAGGGACAGGGGGGGAAAAACTGTTTTTT. Protein: CASSLGTGGEKLFF.

This clone has only one observation. This chain links TRBV3-1 (or the pseudogene TRBV3-2) with TRBJ2-2; D gene uncertain. The CDR3 sequence is 12 residues long. The germline gives CDR1 LGHDT, CDR2 YNNKEL (reference sequence). The V end lost 5 bases, the J end lost 6 bases, and 7 bases lay between the germline ends. The CDR3 protein is CASSGAPGELFF. In nucleotides, the CDR3 is TGTGCCAGCAGCGGAGCCCCCGGGGAGCTGTTTTTT.

This sequence joins TRBV7-9 and TRBJ1-4, with unresolved D. CDR3 length: 12 residues. The V end was cut by 4 bases, the J end by 8 bases, with 8 bases between. Germline CDR1 reads SEHNR; CDR2 reads FQNEAQ (reference sequence). The CDR3 DNA sequence: TGTGCCAGCAGCTCTACGGGGGAAAAACTGTTTTTT. Translation gives CASSSTGEKLFF. Full variable domain (rest looked up from reference TRBV7-9 and TRBJ1-4): DTGVSQNPRHKITKRGQNVTFRCDPISEHNRLYWYRQTLGQGPEFLTYFQNEAQLEKSRLLSDRFSAERPKGSFSTLEIQRTEQGDSAMYLCASSSTGEKLFFGSGTQLSVL.

This clone was seen more than once but under ten times. J is TRBJ1-4 and V is TRBV4-1, with TRBD1 matching over 9 bases. CDR3 length: 15 residues. The V segment lost 2 bases and the J segment 7 bases; nucleotides outside the gene matches: 5. Germline V gene sequence: CDR1 MGHRA, CDR2 YSYEKL. CDR3 residues: CASSQNRGRGEKLFF. DNA for the CDR3: TGCGCCAGCAGCCAAAACAGGGGGCGAGGTGAAAAACTGTTTTTT.

The genes are TRBV7-2 and TRBJ1-5, with D unclear. Trimming stripped 5 bases from V and 0 bases from J, with 5 bases between. Germline lookup yields CDR1 SGHTA and CDR2 FQGNSA. CDR3 length equals 13 residues. CDR3 sequence (DNA): TGTGCCAGCAGCGACAATAGCAATCAGCCCCAGCATTTT. Its translation: CASSDNSNQPQHF.

The chain carries TRBV10-3 and TRBJ2-1; 8 bases agree with TRBD2. CDR3 length: 14 amino acids. The V segment lost 4 bases and the J segment 10 bases; nucleotides outside the gene matches: 9. In germline, CDR1 is ENHRY, CDR2 SYGVKD. The DNA for the CDR3 is TGTGCCATCAGTGCCCCGGGGGGGGCTTGGGAGCAGTTCTTC. Its protein product is CAISAPGGAWEQFF.

The V and J genes are TRBV5-1 and TRBJ2-7, with D possibly matching TRBD2 (5 bases). V shed 4 bases and J shed 7 bases, with 18 bases lying between them. This CDR3 has 14 residues. Germline V gene data show CDR1 as SGHRS and CDR2 as YFSETQ. The CDR3 bases are TGCGCCAGCAGCCCAACCTATCCCGGGGTGGAGCAGTACTTC. It translates to CASSPTYPGVEQYF.

This clone was recorded only once. The V call is TRBV27, the J call TRBJ1-5, with D perhaps TRBD1 (6 bases). CDR3 size: 14 residues. Germline CDR1 MNHEY, CDR2 SMNVEV (reference sequence). Trimming pared 0 bases from V and 4 bases from J, leaving 7 bases between. In nucleotides, the CDR3 is TGTGCCAGCAGTTTATCTGGGACAAATCAGCCCCAGCATTTT. Translation gives CASSLSGTNQPQHF.

The chain employs TRBV11-2 and TRBJ2-4, with 8 bases fitting TRBD2. V lost 6 bases to trimming and J lost 7 bases; unmatched junction nucleotides: 5. The CDR3 loop spans 13 amino acids. Germline V gene data show CDR1 as SGHAT and CDR2 as FQNNGV. This chain's CDR3 is CASRLSGVNIQYF. The CDR3 nucleotides read TGTGCCAGCAGACTTAGCGGGGTGAACATTCAGTACTTC.

Only one count was recorded for this clone. The chain employs TRBV7-8 and TRBJ2-2; TRBD1 aligns across 9 bases. The CDR3 consists of 15 residues. The germline V gene has CDR1 SGHVS and CDR2 FQNEAQ. Trimming cost V 5 bases and J 4 bases; bases outside gene matches: 5. CDR3 amino acids: CASSLQGAGTGELFF. The CDR3 bases are TGTGCCAGCAGCCTACAGGGGGCGGGCACCGGGGAGCTGTTTTTT.

This clone has only one observation. The CDR3 nucleotides read TGTGCCAGCAGCTTGGAGGGGCCCAATCAGCCCCAGCATTTT. This sequence encodes CASSLEGPNQPQHF. The rearrangement links TRBV7-9 to TRBJ1-5, with D perhaps matching TRBD1 (5 bases). The CDR3 totals 14 residues. Germline V gives CDR1 SEHNR, CDR2 FQNEAQ (reference sequence). V gave up 3 bases and J gave up 3 bases, with 9 bases separating them.

This clone was counted once. This chain links TRBV27 with TRBJ1-2, with 9 bases fitting TRBD1. Germline V gene lookup returns CDR1 MNHEY and CDR2 SMNVEV (reference sequence). The ends lost 2 bases at V and 4 bases at J; junction bases unmatched: 8. CDR3 length equals 16 residues. CDR3 residues: CASSLKTGQGAYGYTF. CDR3 coding DNA: TGTGCCAGCAGTTTAAAGACGGGACAGGGAGCCTATGGCTACACCTTC.

The V gene is TRBV6-5, the J gene TRBJ1-6, with 11 bases fitting TRBD1. J lost 8 bases, V lost 7 bases, and 7 bases had no gene match. This CDR3 has 15 residues. From germline, CDR1 is MNHEY and CDR2 SVGAGI. The CDR3 DNA reads TGTGCCAGCACCCTGGGGACAGGGGGGCATTCACCCCTCCACTTT. This translates into CASTLGTGGHSPLHF.

This chain uses TRBV4-2 with TRBJ1-4; D might be TRBD1 (6 bases). The CDR3 has 16 amino acids. Trimming stripped 2 bases from V and 7 bases from J, with 17 bases between. The germline gives CDR1 LGHNA, CDR2 YNFKEQ. CDR3 nucleotides: TGTGCCAGCAGCCAAACGAGGGGGGGTTTCGGTGAAAAACTGTTTTTT. Amino acids: CASSQTRGGFGEKLFF.

About this clone itself: The germline gene is not matched at one end of the junction; a read error may be the cause. The J gene is TRBJ1-2, the V gene TRBV15; TRBD1 is a possible D gene (6 bases). In germline, CDR1 is LNHNV, CDR2 YYDKDF (reference sequence). This CDR3 contains 14 residues. CDR3: CAASPGHANYGYTF. The CDR3 DNA reads as TGTGCCGCCAGTCCGGGACACGCTAACTATGGCTACACCTTC.

This rearrangement joins TRBV5-1 to TRBJ2-1, with TRBD2 matching 10 bases. V dropped 6 bases and J dropped 6; count of bases not matched to a gene: 3. The germline V gene has CDR1 SGHRS and CDR2 YFSETQ. CDR3 length equals 13 residues. The CDR3 spells CASTLAGGNEQFF. CDR3 nucleotides: TGCGCCAGCACGTTAGCGGGGGGCAATGAGCAGTTCTTC. Supplemented by reference TRBV5-1 and TRBJ2-1, the full variable domain reads KAGVTQTPRYLIKTRGQQVTLSCSPISGHRSVSWYQQTPGQGLQFLFEYFSETQRNKGNFPGRFSGRQFSNSRSEMNVSTLELGDSALYLCASTLAGGNEQFFGPGTRLTVL.

By sample share, this clone is medium-sized. The chain uses TRBV11-3 and TRBJ2-1; 8 bases are a match to TRBD1. CDR3 length: 13 amino acids. V shed 5 bases and J 8 bases; nucleotides not matched to a gene: 5. Germline loops: CDR1 SGHNT, CDR2 YENEEA. DNA of the CDR3: TGTGCCAGCAGCCAAGGACAGGGCGATGAGCAGTTCTTC. Amino acids: CASSQGQGDEQFF.

This clone was seen only once. The chain combines TRBV3-1 (or the pseudogene TRBV3-2) with TRBJ1-4; 7 bases match TRBD1. Per germline, CDR1 LGHDT and CDR2 YNNKEL (reference sequence). The trim removed 6 bases at V and 8 bases at J, leaving 9 bases unmatched. The CDR3 totals 14 residues. CDR3 region: CASRDTGEGEKLFF. The CDR3, as DNA: TGTGCCAGCAGGGACACAGGGGAAGGAGAAAAACTGTTTTTT.